These T cell receptor beta chains were read from a single sample in a study of blood T cell repertoires in COVID-19. Method: immunoSEQ multiplex PCR; TCRdb's copy keeps in-frame clones and lacks some. The data show under 200,000 clones, 86% seen once. Sequences were obtained from PBMCs or T cells enriched from blood (not recorded which). Source of these receptors: a man between 40 and 49 years old with acute COVID-19. CDR3s include the opening cysteine and the closing phenylalanine or tryptophan. The D gene is left open where the match is weak. Expanded clones are given a class, and other clones once, few, many or no size at all.

.	TRBJ2-1	TRBV6-4	TRBD2	CASSENSGIDNEQFF	TGTGCCAGCAGTGAGAATAGCGGGATTGACAATGAGCAGTTCTTC
.	TRBJ2-5	TRBV20-1	.	CSARQGETQYF	TGCAGTGCTAGGCAGGGAGAGACCCAGTACTTC
.	TRBJ1-5	TRBV28	.	CASSSPSTHQPQHF	TGTGCCAGCAGTTCCCCGAGTACCCATCAGCCCCAGCATTTT
.	TRBJ2-7	TRBV20-1	TRBD1	CSASGANRGYYEQYF	TGCAGTGCTAGTGGGGCGAACAGGGGTTACTACGAGCAGTACTTC
.	TRBJ1-1	TRBV7-3	.	CASSPRDTGTEAFF	TGTGCCAGCAGCCCCCGGGACACTGGCACTGAAGCTTTCTTT
.	TRBJ1-4	TRBV19	.	CASSIMGATGEKLFF	TGTGCCAGTAGTATTATGGGGGCTACGGGTGAAAAACTGTTTTTT
.	TRBJ2-1	TRBV2	.	CASILTGTMVWFF	TGTGCCAGCATTCTAACAGGTACAATGGTCTGGTTCTTC
.	TRBJ1-5	TRBV15	.	CATSRVGGSGNQPQHF	TGTGCCACCAGCAGAGTCGGGGGAAGCGGCAATCAGCCCCAGCATTTT
.	TRBJ1-2	TRBV9	.	CASSVATRGQPHTPNYGYTF	TGTGCCAGCAGCGTAGCTACTAGAGGCCAACCCCATACTCCGAACTATGGCTACACCTTC
.	TRBJ2-7	TRBV7-3	TRBD2	CASSLKGGAGLNQNEQYF	TGTGCCAGCAGCTTAAAGGGAGGGGCGGGCCTCAACCAGAACGAGCAGTACTTC
.	TRBJ1-6	TRBV27	TRBD1	CASSLKVTGVSPLHF	TGTGCCAGCAGTTTAAAAGTGACAGGGGTCTCACCCCTCCACTTT
few	TRBJ1-6	TRBV28	.	CASSLGRSPLHF	TGTGCCAGCAGTTTAGGCCGTTCACCCCTCCACTTT
.	TRBJ1-1	TRBV7-9	.	CASSLSLTEAFF	TGTGCCAGCAGCCTTTCTCTCACTGAAGCTTTCTTT
.	TRBJ2-7	TRBV2	.	CASRATGPEQYF	TGTGCCAGCAGGGCTACAGGGCCCGAGCAGTACTTC
.	TRBJ1-1	TRBV4-1	.	CASSQQLPTALVATEAFF	TGCGCCAGCAGCCAACAGTTACCGACAGCCCTTGTGGCCACTGAAGCTTTCTTT
.	TRBJ1-2	TRBV30	.	CAWSRQNYGYTF	TGTGCCTGGAGCAGGCAAAACTATGGCTACACCTTC
.	TRBJ1-4	TRBV13	.	CASSSSLSGSEKLFF	TGTGCCAGCAGCTCCTCCCTGTCAGGGTCTGAAAAACTGTTTTTT
.	TRBJ2-1	TRBV12-3/TRBV12-4	TRBD2	CASSLLAGDYRFF	TGTGCCAGCAGTTTACTAGCGGGAGACTACCGGTTCTTC
.	TRBJ1-5	TRBV19	.	CASAQAGANSNQPQHF	TGTGCCAGTGCCCAGGCAGGGGCTAATAGCAATCAGCCCCAGCATTTT
.	TRBJ2-5	TRBV5-4	.	CASGKNGGVEETQYF	TGTGCCAGTGGAAAAAACGGGGGAGTGGAAGAGACCCAGTACTTC
.	TRBJ2-1	TRBV12-3/TRBV12-4	.	CAIGGAYNEQFF	TGTGCCATTGGGGGCGCTTACAATGAGCAGTTCTTC
.	TRBJ2-2	TRBV7-3	TRBD2	CASSYRLAGYTGELFF	TGTGCCAGCAGCTACAGACTAGCGGGGTACACCGGGGAGCTGTTTTTT
.	TRBJ2-7	TRBV4-2	TRBD1	CASSQPGDRGHEQYF	TGTGCCAGCAGCCAACCCGGGGACAGGGGCCACGAGCAGTACTTC
.	TRBJ1-6	TRBV9	.	CASSDRPGQRLIALHF	TGTGCCAGCAGCGACCGCCCCGGACAGAGACTCATTGCCCTCCACTTT
.	TRBJ2-2	TRBV7-6	TRBD2	CASRSPGGTGELFF	TGTGCCAGCAGGAGTCCGGGGGGCACCGGGGAGCTGTTTTTT
.	TRBJ2-7	TRBV18	.	CASSPGWEHIGEQYF	TGTGCCAGCTCACCTGGGTGGGAGCACATCGGGGAGCAGTACTTC
.	TRBJ2-7	TRBV6-5	TRBD1	CASSRDRAYEQYF	TGTGCCAGCAGCCGGGACAGGGCCTACGAGCAGTACTTC
once	TRBJ1-1	TRBV4-2	.	CASSQVGGEAFF	TGTGCCAGCAGCCAGGTCGGGGGTGAAGCTTTCTTT
.	TRBJ2-7	TRBV30	TRBD2	CAWSQLAGGIYEQYF	TGTGCCTGGAGTCAACTAGCGGGAGGAATCTACGAGCAGTACTTC
.	TRBJ1-5	TRBV28	.	CASSLGLHQPQHF	TGTGCCAGCAGTTTAGGGCTTCATCAGCCCCAGCATTTT
.	TRBJ1-5	TRBV16	.	CASSQSLLDQPQHF	TGTGCCAGCAGCCAGTCTCTCTTAGATCAGCCCCAGCATTTT
once	TRBJ1-2	TRBV28	.	CASRRSYGDYGYTF	TGTGCCAGCAGGCGGAGTTATGGTGACTATGGCTACACCTTC
.	TRBJ1-5	TRBV19	TRBD1	CASSLVGTGKSTGGNQPQHF	TGTGCCAGTAGTCTCGTCGGGACAGGGAAATCAACTGGGGGCAATCAGCCCCAGCATTTT
.	TRBJ1-2	TRBV7-9	TRBD1	CASSPTGGAGYTF	TGTGCCAGCAGCCCGACAGGGGGCGCGGGCTACACCTTC
few	TRBJ2-4	TRBV19	TRBD1	CASSMGTGRGGFNKNIQYF	TGTGCCAGTAGTATGGGGACAGGGCGAGGGGGTTTTAACAAAAACATTCAGTACTTC
.	TRBJ2-5	TRBV5-4	TRBD2	CASSSQSGSEETQYF	TGTGCCAGCAGCTCACAAAGCGGGAGTGAGGAGACCCAGTACTTC